This T cell receptor (beta chain) was retrieved from a study of T-cell reconstitution after alpha-beta-depleted transplantation in children. Overall study results and limits: Several patients had high TCRbeta diversity at day 60; it came from surviving recipient T cells and thymic progenitors.

This clonotype has at least ten counts. What it recognizes is unknown. The TCRbeta library incorporated unique molecular identifiers. TCRdb reanalysed the PCR reads using MiXCR and keeps one entry per CDR3 protein. The table lists around 500,000 distinct CDR3 sequences, more than 20% of them singletons. Deletions cut 5 bases from V and 5 bases from J, with 19 bases between. The CDR3 has 16 amino acids. The source was PBMCs, mostly from graft donor cells, collected 360 days after TCRalphabeta/CD19-depleted stem cell transplant. The chain combines TRBV12-3 or TRBV12-4 with TRBJ1-5, with D possibly being TRBD1 (5 bases). This sequence was found in a boy younger than two who had a stem cell transplant for acute myeloid leukemia, so the T cells may come from the graft donor. The CDR3 bases are TGTGCCAGCAGTCCGGGGCCTAGCCCTGGGGATCAGCCCCAGCATTTT. It specifies CASSPGPSPGDQPQHF.